This TCR beta chain appears in the sequencing data of a study of T cell responses to AZD1222 COVID-19 vaccine. In the study overall: Second doses at about 4 or about 12 weeks were pooled.

Sequenced by immunoSEQ multiplex PCR; TCRdb stores in-frame clones only, minus some. This repertoire shows more than 110,000 clones, 75% to 95% found once; its top ten account for approximately 2.8%. V dropped 5 bases and J dropped 1 base, with 8 bases sitting between them. This CDR3 spans 13 amino acids. Per germline, CDR1 SGHTA and CDR2 FQGTGA. A note on this clone: Its antigen remains unknown.

Study findings and constraints: Increases in Spike-specific TCR breadth and depth were seen after two AZD1222 doses. Sampling captured repertoires only after the peak T cell response.

The clonotype comes from an adult in good health. The chain joins TRBV7-3 to TRBJ1-1; a weak D match, TRBD1 (5 bases). Sequenced material: peripheral blood, taken on day 0 of AZD1222 vaccination. The DNA of the CDR3 is TGTGCCAGCAGCGCCCAGGGGAACACTGAAGCTTTCTTT. Translated: CASSAQGNTEAFF.